This TCR beta chain was obtained from a study of vaccination and CD4 T cells after COVID-19. Study background: Investigators stimulated cells with overlapping spike peptides drawn from SARS-CoV-2, HCoV-NL63, HCoV-OC43 and HCoV-229E.

This clonotype has more than one count but fewer than ten. Its antigen is undetermined. CDR1 and CDR2 (germline): SGHNT, YENEEA. The CDR3 length is 21 residues. The trim removed 0 bases at V and 0 bases at J, leaving 10 bases unmatched. Treatment: approximately 9-day PBMC culture with coronavirus spike peptide pools or control peptides (ViraFEST assay). Expansion of antigen-specific T cells with peptide pools by ViraFEST preceded sequencing of TCRs. Cultures used some 2 million PBMCs per well, approximately 9.2 IU/ml IL-2 and around 9.2 ug/ml peptides. An Oncomine TCR Beta short-read assay was used to sequence the DNA from cultured CD4+ T cells. TCRdb independently ran MiXCR on the PCR reads; one entry per CDR3 protein. The profile shows 20,000 or so distinct CDR3 sequences, approximately 32% of them singletons.

The chain combines TRBV11-3 with TRBJ2-6; 11 nucleotides agree with TRBD1. The specimen sequenced was cultured CD4+ T cells from blood. The clonotype comes from a human donor with COVID-19. The CDR3 DNA reads TGTGCCAGCAGCTTAGATAACTGGGGGGGGACAGGGGGCTCTGGGGCCAACGTCCTGACTTTC. Its translation is CASSLDNWGGTGGSGANVLTF.